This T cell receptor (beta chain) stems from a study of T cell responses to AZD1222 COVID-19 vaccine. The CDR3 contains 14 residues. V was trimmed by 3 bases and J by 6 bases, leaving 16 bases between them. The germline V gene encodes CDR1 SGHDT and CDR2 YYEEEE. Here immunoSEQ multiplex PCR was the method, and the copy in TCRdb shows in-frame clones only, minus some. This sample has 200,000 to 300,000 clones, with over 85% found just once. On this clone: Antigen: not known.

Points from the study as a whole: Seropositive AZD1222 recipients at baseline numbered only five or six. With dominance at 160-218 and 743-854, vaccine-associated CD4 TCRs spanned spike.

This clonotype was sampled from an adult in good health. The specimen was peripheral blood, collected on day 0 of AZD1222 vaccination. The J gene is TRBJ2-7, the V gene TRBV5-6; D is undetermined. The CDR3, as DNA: TGTGCCAGCAGCTCGGGCGGCCTGGGATCCGAGCAGTACTTC. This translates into CASSSGGLGSEQYF.